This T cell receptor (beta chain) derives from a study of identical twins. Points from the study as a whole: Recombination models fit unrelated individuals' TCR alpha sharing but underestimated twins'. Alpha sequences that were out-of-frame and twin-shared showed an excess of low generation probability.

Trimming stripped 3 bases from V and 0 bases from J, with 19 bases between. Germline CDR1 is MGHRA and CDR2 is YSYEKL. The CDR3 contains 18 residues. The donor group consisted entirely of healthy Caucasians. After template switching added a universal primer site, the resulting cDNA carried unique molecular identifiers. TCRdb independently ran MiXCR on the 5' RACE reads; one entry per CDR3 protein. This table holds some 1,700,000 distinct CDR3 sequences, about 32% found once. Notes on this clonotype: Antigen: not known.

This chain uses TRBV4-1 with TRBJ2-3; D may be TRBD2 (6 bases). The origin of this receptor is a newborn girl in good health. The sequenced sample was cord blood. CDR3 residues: CASSQFGPGVSSTDTQYF. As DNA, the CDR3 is TGCGCCAGCAGCCAGTTCGGCCCGGGGGTCTCTAGCACAGATACGCAGTATTTT.